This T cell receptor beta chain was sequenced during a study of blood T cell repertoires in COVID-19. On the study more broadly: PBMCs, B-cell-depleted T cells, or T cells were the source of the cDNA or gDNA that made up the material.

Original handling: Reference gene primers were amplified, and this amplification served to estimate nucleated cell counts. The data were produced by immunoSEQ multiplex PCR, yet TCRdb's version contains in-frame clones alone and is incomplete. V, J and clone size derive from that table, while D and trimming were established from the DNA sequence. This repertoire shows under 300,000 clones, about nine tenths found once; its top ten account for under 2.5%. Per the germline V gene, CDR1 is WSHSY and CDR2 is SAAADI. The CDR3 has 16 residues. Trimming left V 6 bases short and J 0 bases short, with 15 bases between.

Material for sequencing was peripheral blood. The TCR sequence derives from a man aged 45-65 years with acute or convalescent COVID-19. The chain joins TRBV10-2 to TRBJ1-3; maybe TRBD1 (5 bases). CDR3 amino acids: CASSLSRAISGNTIYF. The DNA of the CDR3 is TGCGCCAGCAGCCTTTCCAGGGCAATCTCTGGAAACACCATATATTTT.